This is a list of T cell receptor beta chains from one sample in a study of T cell clones after liver transplantation. Here immunoSEQ multiplex PCR was the method, and the copy in TCRdb shows in-frame clones only, minus some. Of more than 20,000 clones in the sample, approximately 84% were seen once. The input for sequencing was CD8+ T cells from blood, taken 54 months after liver transplant. These receptors all stem from a human patient who received a liver transplant. Some T cells may have originated in the graft donor. Each CDR3 is given with its conserved first and last residue. D genes are given only for firm matches. Expanded clones get a size class; other rows say once, few or many, or leave the size out.

TRBV27	-	-	CASSLLGQNTGELFF
TRBV18	-	TRBD2	CASSATSDNEQFF
TRBV4-1	-	TRBD1	CASSHPGTGGTGELFF
TRBV19	-	-	CASSIAGADNQPQHF
TRBV14	-	TRBD1	CASSQGQGAYEQYF
TRBV6-5	few	-	CASAQGGAYEQYF
TRBV11-2	-	-	CASSLAGVGNTIYF
TRBV28	few	-	CASSLSDNFNQPQHF
TRBV28	-	-	CASSLLGAGSYEQYF
TRBV27	-	-	CASSWGRGSPDFEKLFF
TRBV29-1	-	TRBD2	CSVELLLGLAGGRLADTQYF
TRBV4-1	-	TRBD1	CASSQVGDRGFYEQYF
TRBV9	-	-	CASSVALGGYEQYF
TRBV6-1	once	-	CASVRGGLTEAFF
TRBV7-6	once	-	CASSPGAKGEETQYF
TRBV2	-	-	CASSFLASGYEQYF
TRBV15	few	-	CATSSPTDPNTGELFF